The T cell receptor beta chain under discussion was sequenced for a study of beta chain features in type 1 diabetes. Study-wide results and caveats: Naive, central memory and regulatory TCRB repertoires appeared more similar among patients than healthy donors. When Type 1 diabetes patients were examined, their TCRB CDR3s proved moderately but significantly shorter in all four CD4+ subsets.

The CDR3 consists of 14 residues. Per germline, CDR1 LGHNT and CDR2 FRNRAP. Between the trimmed V and J ends, which lost 0 bases and 4 bases, there was a span of 7 bases. By way of CD45RO/CCR7/CD25/CD127/CD95/CD27, the CD4+ regulatory, stem cell-like memory, central memory and naive cells were sorted. Sorted populations all had greater than 98% purity. A remark on this clone: Its target is unknown.

Reverse transcription of all isolated RNA meant that expressed TCRB transcripts were sequenced. The read count averaged approximately 3.3 million across naive, central memory and regulatory T cell samples. Produced via immunoSEQ multiplex PCR; TCRdb's table is partial and in-frame only. The sample holds more than 550,000 clones, over 11% seen once. This receptor was obtained from a man between 18 and 35 years old with type 1 diabetes. What was sequenced was naive CD4+ T cells from blood. This chain links TRBV12-5 with TRBJ2-1; D remains unclear. The CDR3 DNA reads as TGTGCTAGTGGTTTGGTACGCCCATACAATGAGCAGTTCTTC. Translated: CASGLVRPYNEQFF. Full variable domain (outside the CDR3, taken from reference TRBV12-5 and TRBJ2-1): DARVTQTPRHKVTEMGQEVTMRCQPILGHNTVFWYRQTMMQGLELLAYFRNRAPLDDSGMPKDRFSAEMPDATLATLKIQPSEPRDSAVYFCASGLVRPYNEQFFGPGTRLTVL.